This T cell receptor beta chain is drawn from a study of blood T cells in healthy people across ages. It was with a sample-barcoded 5' primer and a J-beta primer mix that a second PCR of about 6 to 12 cycles was run. TCRdb reanalysed the 5' RACE reads using MiXCR and keeps one entry per CDR3 protein. This sample has 450,000 to 600,000 distinct CDR3 sequences, with about 26% found just once. This CDR3 region has 16 residues. With 3 bases clipped from V and 2 bases from J, the junction kept 7 bases outside the gene matches. In germline, CDR1 is MGHDK, CDR2 SYGVNS. The sample was also linked to a second study, of T cells of mothers and their children. That source notes: The authors found no persistent microchimeric T cell clones.

Sequenced: blood. The source of this sequence is a boy aged 2 to 10 in good health. This chain joins TRBV25-1 and TRBJ1-2; 9 nucleotides align to TRBD1. This CDR3 reads CASSDRATGGNYGYTF. The CDR3 region has the DNA TGTGCCAGCAGTGACCGAGCTACAGGGGGCAACTATGGCTACACCTTC.